What follows is one T cell receptor (beta chain) and its context. Its antigen is unidentified. Germline CDR1 reads LNHDA; CDR2 reads SQIVND (reference sequence). The ends lost 4 bases at V and 4 bases at J; junction bases unmatched: 7. This CDR3 contains 15 residues. Clones were read by immunoSEQ multiplex PCR, and TCRdb kept only the in-frame ones, dropping some. Of over 130,000 clones in the sample, roughly 89% were seen once. This sample was included in a study of T cell responses to AZD1222 COVID-19 vaccine. Study-wide points: The peak T cell response came first, and repertoires were sampled only after it. Baseline serostatus was positive in only five to seven AZD1222 recipients. There were mostly white British donors and more females than males, and clonal diversity was possibly underestimated.

This sequence was found in an adult who received the MenACWY meningococcal vaccine as a control. The source was peripheral blood, collected 28 days after the second dose of the MenACWY control vaccine. This sequence joins TRBV19 and TRBJ1-5; TRBD1 matches 7 bases. The DNA for the CDR3 is TGTGCCAGTAGTAGAGGGGACAGTGGAAATCAGCCCCAGCATTTT. Translated: CASSRGDSGNQPQHF.